The next 29 T cell receptor beta chains were all read from a single sample in a study of patients and donors after allogeneic stem cell transplantation. MiXCR, run by TCRdb on the RT-PCR reads, gives a single entry per CDR3 protein. The sample records about 960,000 distinct CDR3 sequences, approximately 18% being singletons. The sample comprised blood, either unsorted or a sorted T cell fraction (not recorded which). These receptors were collected from a human donor who was either an allogeneic HSCT recipient or a stem cell or donor lymphocyte infusion donor (not recorded which). It is not recorded whose cells these are; they may come from a transplant donor.

This rearrangement joins TRBV5-1 to TRBJ2-1; 14 positions match TRBD2. The V gene end was trimmed by 5 bases and the J gene end by 15 bases; junction bases not matched to a gene: 10. Germline V CDR1 and CDR2: SGHRS, YFSETQ. The CDR3 has 14 residues. In DNA form, the CDR3 reads TGCGCCAGCAGTCAACCGGGACTAGCGGGAGTCCCGTTCTTC. Protein sequence: CASSQPGLAGVPFF.

This clonotype was counted at least ten times. The chain combines TRBV7-2 with TRBJ1-4, with TRBD1 matching over 9 bases. V lost 7 bases, J lost 7 bases, and 7 bases stayed unmatched. The CDR3 is 14 amino acids. Germline CDR1 and CDR2: SGHTA and FQGNSA. Here the CDR3 reads CASTLTGGAEKLFF. CDR3 DNA sequence: TGTGCCAGCACCTTGACAGGGGGAGCTGAAAAACTGTTTTTT.

V usage is TRBV24-1 and J usage is TRBJ1-2, with 8 bases aligning to TRBD1. Germline V CDR1 and CDR2: KGHDR, SFDVKD. After removal of 9 bases from V and 3 bases from J, the junction contained 8 bases not matched to a gene. The CDR3 has 14 amino acids. Here the CDR3 reads CATAPGGLDYGYTF. CDR3 in DNA: TGTGCCACCGCCCCAGGGGGCCTCGACTATGGCTACACCTTC.

The chain couples TRBV10-3 to TRBJ2-3; D remains unclear. V gave up 2 bases and J gave up 3 bases, with 9 bases separating them. The CDR3 is 14 amino acids. CDR1 and CDR2 (germline): ENHRY, SYGVKD. CDR3 bases: TGTGCCATCAGTGAGGAGCAGGAGACAGATACGCAGTATTTT. Protein: CAISEEQETDTQYF.

The V call is TRBV5-1, the J call TRBJ2-7; TRBD1 is a possible D gene (6 bases). This CDR3 has 14 residues. The V end lost 6 bases, the J end lost 0 bases, and 13 bases lay between the germline ends. Germline V lookup: CDR1 SGHRS, CDR2 YFSETQ. The CDR3 coding sequence is TGCGCCAGCAAGGGGGATTATCGCTCCTACGAGCAGTACTTC. Translated: CASKGDYRSYEQYF.

The chain has TRBV7-8 and TRBJ2-3; 10 positions match TRBD1. This CDR3 spans 16 amino acids. Germline V lookup: CDR1 SGHVS, CDR2 FQNEAQ. V was pared by 4 bases and J by 3 bases, with 7 bases of the junction left unmatched. The DNA of the CDR3 is TGTGCCAGCAGCTCATCCGGGACAGGGGAAACAGATACGCAGTATTTT. It codes for CASSSSGTGETDTQYF.

This clonotype was recorded a few times. A junction end diverges from the germline sequence, so it may reflect a read error. The genes are TRBV7-2 and TRBJ2-7; D uncertain. There are 12 residues in the CDR3. Germline V gene data show CDR1 as SGHTA and CDR2 as FQGNSA. For the CDR3, the DNA is TGTGCCAGCAGCTATGACTCCTCCGAGCAGTACTTC. Its translation is CASSYDSSEQYF.

A few counts support this clonotype. Written as DNA, the CDR3 is TGTGCCAGCAGACCAAGCGGGAGTGATTCCTACAATGAGCAGTTCTTC. This gives the protein CASRPSGSDSYNEQFF. The rearrangement links TRBV5-5 to TRBJ2-1; 8 positions agree with TRBD2. The trim removed 5 bases at V and 1 base at J, leaving 8 bases unmatched. In germline, CDR1 is SGHKS, CDR2 YYEKEE (reference sequence). The length of the CDR3 is 16 residues. Full variable domain (rest looked up from reference TRBV5-5 and TRBJ2-1): DAGVTQSPTHLIKTRGQQVTLRCSPISGHKSVSWYQQVLGQGPQFIFQYYEKEERGRGNFPDRFSARQFPNYSSELNVNALLLGDSALYLCASRPSGSDSYNEQFFGPGTRLTVL.

This clonotype was seen a handful of times. CDR3 region: CSVVRQGKTQYF. Here the CDR3 DNA reads TGCAGCGTTGTTAGGCAGGGAAAGACCCAGTACTTC. This sequence joins TRBV29-1 and TRBJ2-5; the D gene is possibly TRBD1 (5 bases). The CDR3 has 12 residues. The germline CDR1 and CDR2 sequences are SQVTM and ANQGSEA. V gave up 4 bases and J gave up 6 bases, with 12 bases separating them.

V and J are TRBV7-2 and TRBJ1-2; TRBD1 agrees at 7 bases. CDR3 length equals 15 residues. Germline values: CDR1 SGHTA, CDR2 FQGNSA. V lost 5 bases to trimming and J lost 3 bases; unmatched junction nucleotides: 9. The CDR3 bases are TGTGCCAGCAGCATCGGACAGGCCCGTGACTATGGCTACACCTTC. Its protein product is CASSIGQARDYGYTF.

This clonotype has just a few counts. The chain combines TRBV2 with TRBJ2-1, with TRBD1 as a possible D gene (5 bases). Germline values: CDR1 SNHLY, CDR2 FYNNEI. The V end was cut by 6 bases, the J end by 0 bases, with 12 bases between. The CDR3 is 15 residues long. CDR3 region: CASRAGLSSYNEQFF. The CDR3, as DNA: TGTGCCAGCAGGGCAGGGTTATCCTCCTACAATGAGCAGTTCTTC.

This rearrangement joins TRBV18 to TRBJ2-1, with D possibly matching TRBD1 (5 bases). CDR1 KGHSH and CDR2 LQKENI come from the germline V gene. Trimming pared 2 bases from V and 5 bases from J, leaving 16 bases between. The CDR3 extends over 16 amino acids. The CDR3 region is CASSPSTRVTDNEQFF. The CDR3 DNA follows: TGTGCCAGCTCACCATCGACCCGGGTGACAGACAATGAGCAGTTCTTC.

This clonotype came up a few times. V gene TRBV7-3 combines with J gene TRBJ2-1, with 12 bases matching TRBD2. The CDR3 runs to 16 residues. Looked up from germline, CDR1 is SGHTA and CDR2 is FQGTGA. J was trimmed by 9 bases and V by 5 bases; bases with no gene match: 11. The CDR3, as DNA: TGTGCCAGCAGCCCCCGCGCTAGCGGGAGGGCCGGTGAGCAGTTCTTC. As protein: CASSPRASGRAGEQFF.

This rearrangement joins TRBV3-1 to TRBJ2-5; tentative D call: TRBD2 (5 bases). V was clipped by 7 bases and J by 4 bases, with 13 bases between them. Germline V CDR1 and CDR2: LGHDT, YNNKEL (reference sequence). The CDR3 is 13 amino acids. CDR3 residues: CASNPPGLETQYF. The CDR3 region has the DNA TGTGCCAGCAATCCCCCGGGGTTAGAGACCCAGTACTTC.

The V gene is TRBV28, the J gene TRBJ2-1; 12 nucleotides agree with TRBD2. There are 15 residues in the CDR3. CDR1 MDHEN and CDR2 SYDVKM come from the germline V gene. V was pared by 10 bases and J by 3 bases, with 7 bases of the junction left unmatched. The CDR3 nucleotides are TGTGCCATCTATTCTAGCGGGAGGGGCTACAATGAGCAGTTCTTC. Amino acid sequence: CAIYSSGRGYNEQFF.

This sequence joins TRBV24-1 and TRBJ1-4; no reliable D call. The V and J ends lost 4 bases and 7 bases respectively, with 6 bases between them. This CDR3 has 12 amino acids. The V gene's germline CDR1 is KGHDR and CDR2 SFDVKD. The CDR3: CATSDNSEKLFF. The CDR3 DNA reads TGTGCCACCAGTGACAACAGTGAAAAACTGTTTTTT.

This clonotype was observed a few times. The chain joins TRBV12-3 or TRBV12-4 to TRBJ1-6; 7 bases agree with TRBD1. There are 14 residues in the CDR3. V gave up 6 bases and J gave up 6 bases; unmatched junction bases: 5. CDR3 coding DNA: TGTGCCAGCAGGAGGGACAGCGTTAATTCACCCCTCCACTTT. It encodes CASRRDSVNSPLHF.

This clonotype appeared a few times. The chain combines TRBV5-1 with TRBJ2-7, with a weak D call TRBD2 (6 bases). The length of the CDR3 is 14 residues. Trimming took 4 bases from V and 5 from J, leaving 16 bases between them. Looked up from germline, CDR1 is SGHRS and CDR2 is YFSETQ. The DNA for the CDR3 is TGCGCCAGCAGCCCGGAGGGTAGCATCGACGAGCAGTACTTC. Translation gives CASSPEGSIDEQYF.

In this sample, this clonotype turned up a few times. The V gene is TRBV28, the J gene TRBJ2-7; D is tentatively TRBD1 or TRBD2 (6 bases each). Per germline, CDR1 MDHEN and CDR2 SYDVKM. This CDR3 region has 15 residues. Trimming removed 5 bases from V and 6 bases from J, with 20 bases in between. CDR3 residues: CASSTRGPRLAEQYF. The CDR3 nucleotides read TGTGCCAGCAGTACACGGGGGCCCCGATTGGCCGAGCAGTACTTC.

This clonotype was seen a handful of times. V and J are TRBV5-1 and TRBJ1-2, with TRBD1 matching over 9 bases. CDR1 and CDR2 (germline): SGHRS, YFSETQ. V lost 4 bases to trimming and J lost 6 bases; unmatched junction nucleotides: 10. The CDR3 is made up of 15 amino acids. The CDR3 DNA reads as TGCGCCAGCAGCCGAAGCTGGGACAGGGAACATGGCTACACCTTC. Translated, it gives CASSRSWDREHGYTF. The whole variable domain, filled in from reference TRBV5-1 and TRBJ1-2, reads KAGVTQTPRYLIKTRGQQVTLSCSPISGHRSVSWYQQTPGQGLQFLFEYFSETQRNKGNFPGRFSGRQFSNSRSEMNVSTLELGDSALYLCASSRSWDREHGYTFGSGTRLTVV.

V usage is TRBV7-9 and J usage is TRBJ2-2; 13 bases align to TRBD2. CDR3 length: 15 amino acids. From germline, CDR1 is SEHNR and CDR2 FQNEAQ (reference sequence). Losses at the gene ends were 3 bases for V and 7 bases for J; bases not matched to a gene: 2. In DNA form, the CDR3 reads TGTGCCAGCAGCTTTCGGACTAGCGGGAGCGGGGAGCTGTTTTTT. Amino acids: CASSFRTSGSGELFF.

This rearrangement joins TRBV15 to TRBJ2-2; 12 bases are a match to TRBD2. The germline gives CDR1 LNHNV, CDR2 YYDKDF (reference sequence). This CDR3 is 15 amino acids long. V dropped 3 bases and J dropped 6; count of bases not matched to a gene: 2. The CDR3 DNA reads as TGTGCCACCAGCAGGGCTAGCGGGGGGGCCGGGGAGCTGTTTTTT. This sequence encodes CATSRASGGAGELFF.

There are many counts of this clonotype. The chain carries TRBV6-2 or TRBV6-3 and TRBJ2-5; D remains unclear. CDR3 length equals 11 residues. Germline CDR1 MNHEY, CDR2 SVGEGT. V was cut by 2 bases and J by 5 bases, with 3 bases left in between. Written as DNA, the CDR3 is TGTGCCAGCAGTTACGGGGAGACCCAGTACTTC. Protein product: CASSYGETQYF.

The chain couples TRBV2 to TRBJ2-3, with 8 bases matching TRBD2. CDR1 and CDR2 (germline): SNHLY, FYNNEI. This CDR3 has 15 amino acids. V trimming: 9 bases; J trimming: 3 bases; junction bases outside the gene matches: 11. This CDR3 reads CASSSSAGVTDTQYF. The CDR3 coding sequence is TGTGCCAGTAGTTCCTCAGCGGGAGTGACAGATACGCAGTATTTT.

This CDR3 reads CASSFSGGNTDTQYF. Written as DNA, the CDR3 is TGTGCCAGCAGCTTTAGCGGGGGGAACACAGATACGCAGTATTTT. This chain links TRBV7-6 with TRBJ2-3; 10 positions agree with TRBD2. J lost 2 bases, V lost 3 bases, and 2 bases had no gene match. Germline V gives CDR1 SGHVS, CDR2 FNYEAQ. The CDR3 loop spans 15 amino acids.

This clonotype was seen ten or more times. The DNA of the CDR3 is TGTGCCAGCAGCTTAAGATCGGGGAACACTGAAGCTTTCTTT. Protein: CASSLRSGNTEAFF. The rearrangement uses TRBV7-8 and TRBJ1-1; D unresolved. This CDR3 comprises 14 residues. Germline loops: CDR1 SGHVS, CDR2 FQNEAQ. V was shortened by 2 bases and J by 1 base, with 8 bases between the two germline ends.

This clonotype was counted a few times. The chain combines TRBV29-1 with TRBJ2-5; the D call may be TRBD1 or TRBD2 (5 bases each). V shed 4 bases and J shed 5 bases, with 14 bases lying between them. Germline CDR1 and CDR2: SQVTM and ANQGSEA. The CDR3 extends over 13 amino acids. CDR3 DNA sequence: TGCAGCGTTGGATGGGGGTCTGGTGAGACCCAGTACTTC. Its translation is CSVGWGSGETQYF.

The CDR3 DNA reads TGTGCCCAATCGACAGGGTATAGCAATCAGCCCCAGCATTTT. Translation: CAQSTGYSNQPQHF. This rearrangement joins TRBV30 to TRBJ1-5; 7 bases are a match to TRBD1. The V and J ends lost 8 bases and 0 bases, in that order; junction bases with no gene match: 7. CDR1 is GTSNPN, CDR2 SVGIG, per germline (reference sequence). The CDR3 loop spans 14 amino acids.

This clonotype was found once. V is TRBV12-3 or TRBV12-4 and J is TRBJ1-5; 7 nucleotides align to TRBD1. CDR3 size: 17 residues. The V segment lost 5 bases and the J segment 0 bases; nucleotides outside the gene matches: 10. CDR3 sequence reads: CASSPGGRRYSNQPQHF. CDR3 in DNA: TGTGCCAGCAGTCCAGGGGGGCGGCGATATAGCAATCAGCCCCAGCATTTT.